The subject of this entry is one T cell receptor beta chain. The antigen is not known. The PCR had 60 Vbeta and 13 Jbeta primers. The assay was immunoSEQ multiplex PCR, and TCRdb's table has in-frame clones only and misses some. The sample shows 45,000 to 65,000 clones, 65% to 85% of them seen only once. This sample stems from a study of cytomegalovirus exposure and HLA in healthy donors. The study's findings and limits: Versus the roughly 700-donor mean, an Asian-associated ancestry cluster reportedly showed fewer N-insertions in a later analysis. TCR beta chains numbering about 160 were designated cytomegalovirus-associated.

Healthy bone marrow donors formed the donor group. Germline loops: CDR1 SGHRS, CDR2 YFSETQ. The CDR3 has 15 amino acids. V shed 2 bases and J 3 bases; nucleotides not matched to a gene: 4. The genes are TRBV5-1 and TRBJ1-2; 10 nucleotides line up with TRBD1. Material: PBMCs. This TCR came from a man aged 25 to 40 in good health and CMV-seronegative. CDR3 sequence reads: CASSFQGQGDYGYTF. The CDR3 DNA reads TGCGCCAGCAGCTTCCAAGGACAGGGGGACTATGGCTACACCTTC.